This TCR beta chain was found in a study of blood T cell repertoires in COVID-19. Study-wide context: Samples of COVID-19 (acute and convalescent) were obtained from the United States, Italy and Spain. From T cells, B-cell-depleted T cells, or PBMCs came the material, which was cDNA or gDNA.

In the original processing: Scientists estimated how many nucleated cells there were by amplifying reference gene primers. Assay used: immunoSEQ multiplex PCR; TCRdb lists only in-frame clones, some missing. V, J and clone size were drawn from that table, and D and trimming were deduced from the DNA. Here the sample spans 110,000 to 150,000 clones, nearly 85% being singletons. V lost 7 bases to trimming and J lost 0 bases, with 16 bases between them. The CDR3 extends over 16 amino acids. Germline CDR1 and CDR2: SGHAT and FQNNGV. The V and J genes are TRBV11-2 and TRBJ2-1; maybe TRBD2 (7 bases). This receptor was identified in a human donor in a cohort sampled during active COVID-19. Sequenced sample: peripheral blood. CDR3 DNA sequence: TGTGCCAGCACCCCTGGCGGGGGCCACTCCTACAATGAGCAGTTCTTC. This encodes CASTPGGGHSYNEQFF.